This is a list of T cell receptor beta chains from one sample in a study of identical twins. TCRdb recomputed calls from the 5' RACE reads with MiXCR, one row per CDR3 protein. The top ten hold around 14% of the sample, which has under 900,000 distinct CDR3 sequences, 18% seen once. The same data also contributed to another study, on T cells expressing NK-cell markers.

The sample was PBMCs. Receptors originate from a woman under 30 in good health. CDR3s include the opening cysteine and the closing phenylalanine or tryptophan. D genes are given only for firm matches. Only part of the rows carry a size: once, few, many, or a class if the clone is expanded.

D gene,clone size,V gene,CDR3 length,J gene,CDR3 DNA,CDR3 protein
NA,NA,TRBV29-1,11,TRBJ2-7,TGCAGCGTTGCTGGGGCCTACGAGCAGTACTTC,CSVAGAYEQYF
TRBD2,few,TRBV20-1,15,TRBJ2-1,TGCAGTGCCGATGGGACTAGCGGGGGCAACAATGAGCAGTTCTTC,CSADGTSGGNNEQFF
NA,few,TRBV7-9,15,TRBJ2-2,TGTGCCAGCAGCCCAGGGGTGGCGAACACCGGGGAGCTGTTTTTT,CASSPGVANTGELFF
NA,NA,TRBV29-1,13,TRBJ1-1,TGCAGCGTTGCCCAGGGACGCTACACTGAAGCTTTCTTT,CSVAQGRYTEAFF
TRBD2,NA,TRBV3-1,15,TRBJ2-7,TGTGCCAGCAGCCACCTGACTAGCGGGAGCGCCGAGCAGTACTTC,CASSHLTSGSAEQYF
NA,few,TRBV10-3,13,TRBJ2-7,TGTGCCATCAGCAGGGGGGATTACTACGAGCAGTACTTC,CAISRGDYYEQYF
TRBD2,many,TRBV5-1,16,TRBJ2-3,TGCGCCAGCAGCTTGGGGACTAGCAGAAGCACAGATACGCAGTATTTT,CASSLGTSRSTDTQYF
TRBD2,NA,TRBV15,17,TRBJ2-1,TGTGCCACCAGCGCATCTAGCGGGCGGCTCTCCTACAATGAGCAGTTCTTC,CATSASSGRLSYNEQFF
NA,few,TRBV20-1,12,TRBJ2-1,TGCAGTGCCCCGGCAGGATTAGCGGAGCAGTTCTTC,CSAPAGLAEQFF
NA,many,TRBV7-7,13,TRBJ2-3,TGTGCTAGCAGCTTCAGCCGCACAGATACGCAGTATTTT,CASSFSRTDTQYF
NA,few,TRBV6-5,14,TRBJ1-5,TGTGCCAGCAGTTACGGACAGACTAATCAGCCCCAGCATTTT,CASSYGQTNQPQHF
NA,NA,TRBV20-1,15,TRBJ2-3,TGCAGTGCTAAACGCGGGACGGACAGCACAGATACGCAGTATTTT,CSAKRGTDSTDTQYF
TRBD2,few,TRBV6-1,16,TRBJ2-1,TGTGCCAGCAGTGAAGAAGTAGCGGGCCCTTACAATGAGCAGTTCTTC,CASSEEVAGPYNEQFF
NA,once,TRBV30,14,TRBJ2-3,TGTGCCTGGAACGGTCCAACAGTCACAGATACGCAGTATTTT,CAWNGPTVTDTQYF
TRBD1,NA,TRBV7-2,17,TRBJ1-1,TGTGCCAGCAGCCCGCTGAGGTCGGACAGGATTAACACTGAAGCTTTCTTT,CASSPLRSDRINTEAFF
TRBD2,NA,TRBV6-1,14,TRBJ2-6,TGTGCCAGCACAACGGGGGGGGGGGCCAACGTCCTGACTTTC,CASTTGGGANVLTF
NA,few,TRBV24-1,15,TRBJ2-5,TGTGCCACCAGTGATTCTACAGGGTCTGGAGAGACCCAGTACTTC,CATSDSTGSGETQYF
TRBD1,few,TRBV12-3/TRBV12-4,15,TRBJ2-1,TGTGCCAGCAGGGTACAGGGGGCATATGGGAATGAGCAGTTCTTC,CASRVQGAYGNEQFF
NA,once,TRBV7-2,12,TRBJ2-2,TGTGCCAGCGGCCCCACGGCCGGGGAGCTGTTTTTT,CASGPTAGELFF
TRBD1,few,TRBV5-1,18,TRBJ2-6,TGCGCCAGCAGCTACCCGGGGACAGTGCCATCTGGGGCCAACGTCCTGACTTTC,CASSYPGTVPSGANVLTF
NA,NA,TRBV5-6,16,TRBJ2-1,TGTGCCAGCAGCTTTCTGGGGGGGGCCGGGTACAATGAGCAGTTCTTC,CASSFLGGAGYNEQFF
TRBD2,NA,TRBV12-3/TRBV12-4,14,TRBJ2-1,TGTGCCAGCACCAAGACTAGCGGGGGTAGCGAGCAGTTCTTC,CASTKTSGGSEQFF
NA,NA,TRBV10-2,15,TRBJ2-5,TGCGCCAGCAGTGAGGGAGTACGAGTTAGGGGGACCCAGTACTTC,CASSEGVRVRGTQYF
NA,many,TRBV13,12,TRBJ2-1,TGTGCCAGCAGCTTAGGCAGGTCTACTCAGTTCTTC,CASSLGRSTQFF
NA,NA,TRBV11-3,13,TRBJ2-5,TGTGCCAGCAGCCGACTTCAGGGGGAGACCCAGTACTTC,CASSRLQGETQYF
NA,few,TRBV6-5,16,TRBJ2-1,TGTGCCAGCAGTTACCAAAGGACCCGGGCCCGCAATGAGCAGTTCTTC,CASSYQRTRARNEQFF
NA,once,TRBV5-1,13,TRBJ2-4,TGCGCCAGCAGCCCGGGGTGGGGAAACATTCAGTACTTC,CASSPGWGNIQYF
TRBD1,NA,TRBV10-3,16,TRBJ2-7,TGTGCCATCAGTGACCCCGACAGGGAAAGCTCCTACGAGCAGTACTTC,CAISDPDRESSYEQYF
NA,few,TRBV12-3/TRBV12-4,13,TRBJ2-5,TGTGCCAGCACCTGGGGAATTCAAGAGACCCAGTACTTC,CASTWGIQETQYF
TRBD2,few,TRBV20-1,15,TRBJ2-1,TGCAGTGCTAGCTACGTAGCGGGGGGAAACAATGAGCAGTTCTTC,CSASYVAGGNNEQFF
NA,few,TRBV29-1,11,TRBJ2-1,TGCAGCGCTTCCGTGAGGGGTGAGCAGTTCTTC,CSASVRGEQFF
NA,NA,TRBV15,16,TRBJ2-5,TGTGCCACCAGCAGAGTGGCGGGGGCCTTCCAAGAGACCCAGTACTTC,CATSRVAGAFQETQYF
TRBD2,NA,TRBV29-1,13,TRBJ2-3,TGCAGCGTTGCCGGGGGGGCTATAGATACGCAGTATTTT,CSVAGGAIDTQYF
NA,NA,TRBV13,13,TRBJ1-3,TGTGCCAGCAGGGCGTCGTCTGGAAACACCATATATTTT,CASRASSGNTIYF
NA,NA,TRBV7-2,15,TRBJ2-7,TGTGCCAGCAGCTTATATGCCGGGACCTCCTACGAGCAGTACTTC,CASSLYAGTSYEQYF
NA,NA,TRBV5-6,13,TRBJ2-7,TGTGCCAGCAGACCCTGGACAGACTACGAGCAGTACTTC,CASRPWTDYEQYF
NA,NA,TRBV6-1,15,TRBJ1-6,TGTGCCAGCAGTGAACCTGGGGGCTTAAATTCACCCCTCCACTTT,CASSEPGGLNSPLHF
TRBD2,few,TRBV29-1,15,TRBJ2-3,TGCAGCGGGGGGACTAGCGGGGTGAGCACAGATACGCAGTATTTT,CSGGTSGVSTDTQYF
NA,many,TRBV11-3,14,TRBJ2-3,TGTGCCAGCAGCCCCTTTTCCGGGGCAGATACGCAGTATTTT,CASSPFSGADTQYF
NA,few,TRBV20-1,15,TRBJ1-1,TGCAGTGCTAGAGATAGGATGGGGCGGGGAACTGAAGCTTTCTTT,CSARDRMGRGTEAFF
TRBD2,NA,TRBV6-5,15,TRBJ2-1,TGTGCCAGCAGTTCACTAGCGGGGGGGCCTAGTGAGCAGTTCTTC,CASSSLAGGPSEQFF
TRBD1,NA,TRBV10-3,13,TRBJ2-3,TGTGCCATCAGACAGGGGTCGGCAGATACGCAGTATTTT,CAIRQGSADTQYF
TRBD2,NA,TRBV20-1,14,TRBJ2-1,TGCAGTGCTAGACCAGGACTAGCGGTCAATGAGCAGTTCTTC,CSARPGLAVNEQFF
NA,many,TRBV6-2/TRBV6-3,14,TRBJ1-1,TGTGCCAGCAGTTACCGAGGGGTATACACTGAAGCTTTCTTT,CASSYRGVYTEAFF
TRBD2,NA,TRBV5-5,15,TRBJ2-7,TGTGCCAGCAGCTCGGCCGGGGGGGATACTTACGAGCAGTACTTC,CASSSAGGDTYEQYF
NA,few,TRBV12-3/TRBV12-4,15,TRBJ2-2,TGTGCCAGCAGTTTCAGGGGTGGGGACACCGGGGAGCTGTTTTTT,CASSFRGGDTGELFF
NA,many,TRBV12-3/TRBV12-4,13,TRBJ2-3,TGTGCCAGCAGTCATGAGTGGGGGGATACGCAGTATTTT,CASSHEWGDTQYF
NA,few,TRBV5-1,14,TRBJ2-3,TGCGCCAGCAGCTTTCAGGGAGGCACAGATACGCAGTATTTT,CASSFQGGTDTQYF
NA,few,TRBV10-1,14,TRBJ1-6,TGCGCCAGCAGTGCGGGGGCGAATAATTCACCCCTCCACTTT,CASSAGANNSPLHF
NA,few,TRBV24-1,13,TRBJ2-3,TGTGCCACCAGTGCGTTGGACACAGATACGCAGTATTTT,CATSALDTDTQYF
NA,NA,TRBV3-1,14,TRBJ1-2,TGTGCCAGCAGCCAAGCGAGGGGAGGGCATGGCTACACCTTC,CASSQARGGHGYTF
NA,few,TRBV7-8,15,TRBJ2-3,TGTGCCAGCAGCTTAGCTTGGGGCCGTACAGATACGCAGTATTTT,CASSLAWGRTDTQYF
NA,NA,TRBV12-3/TRBV12-4,16,TRBJ2-2,TGTGCCAGCAGTTTGTTTTTAATTAGTTTCACCGGGGAGCTGTTTTTT,CASSLFLISFTGELFF
NA,few,TRBV6-5,12,TRBJ2-7,TGTGCCAGCAGTTACTCGAAATACGAGCAGTACTTC,CASSYSKYEQYF